The rows below give T cell receptor beta chains drawn from one sample of a study of control samples from healthy donors and cancer patients. TCRdb's table, derived via immunoSEQ multiplex PCR, lists solely in-frame clones and lacks some. In the table there are approximately 90,000 clones, around nine tenths of which are singletons. Sequenced: blood. The receptor set was obtained from a man in his thirties or forties in good health. CDR3s leave out the opening cysteine and the closing phenylalanine or tryptophan.

TRBV24-1	TRBJ2-1	ATSPLAGGRSYNEQF
TRBV6-6	TRBJ1-6	ASSYGEDSPLH
TRBV29-1	TRBJ2-1	SVEDRGPIYNEQF
TRBV7-8	TRBJ2-1	ASSSTIAGGTYNEQF
TRBV24-1	TRBJ2-1	ATSTGQSYNEQF
TRBV19	TRBJ1-6	ASIRGLRVPVNSPLH
TRBV11-2	TRBJ2-7	ASSPPPLAGAPY
TRBV12-3/TRBV12-4	TRBJ1-1	ASSPLRLAEAF
TRBV7-2	TRBJ2-1	ASSPPSGGAPSYNEQF
TRBV11-2	TRBJ2-1	ASSPLASSEQF
TRBV24-1	TRBJ2-7	ATSDLTGNEQY
TRBV5-6	TRBJ1-5	ASSLARDQPQH
TRBV19	TRBJ2-4	ARLLMLAKNIQY
TRBV27	TRBJ2-3	ASSPLGAGGTDTQY
TRBV18	TRBJ1-2	ASSPSRDRHGYT
TRBV11-2	TRBJ2-5	ASSPTGTGEETQY
TRBV27	TRBJ1-5	ASSEGNQPQH
TRBV6-6	TRBJ2-2	ASSYYPSGNTGELF
TRBV5-6	TRBJ2-1	ASSVGDNEQF
TRBV11-2	TRBJ1-6	ASTHEGYSPLH
TRBV6-1	TRBJ2-5	ASSEVREAQETQY
TRBV5-1	TRBJ2-5	ASSLEPEEGKTQY
TRBV19	TRBJ2-1	ASSGELVEQF
TRBV5-6	TRBJ2-3	ASSLRGPDTQY
TRBV29-1	TRBJ1-1	SARARNTEAF
TRBV4-1	TRBJ2-1	ASSQDRIAVYNEQF
TRBV19	TRBJ2-5	ASSRGGNQETQY
TRBV18	TRBJ2-3	ASSSLAGVPSTDTQY